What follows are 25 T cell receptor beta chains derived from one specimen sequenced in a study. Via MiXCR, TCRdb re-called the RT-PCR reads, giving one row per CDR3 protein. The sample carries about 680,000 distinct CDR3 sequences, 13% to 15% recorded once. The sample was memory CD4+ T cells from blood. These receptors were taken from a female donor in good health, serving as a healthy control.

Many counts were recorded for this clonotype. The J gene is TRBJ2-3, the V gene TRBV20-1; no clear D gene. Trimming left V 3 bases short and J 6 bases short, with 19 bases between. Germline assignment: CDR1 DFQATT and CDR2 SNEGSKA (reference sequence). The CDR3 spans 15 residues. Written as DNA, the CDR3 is TGCAGTGCTAGCAACCCCCAGAGCTTTGACGATACGCAGTATTTT. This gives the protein CSASNPQSFDDTQYF.

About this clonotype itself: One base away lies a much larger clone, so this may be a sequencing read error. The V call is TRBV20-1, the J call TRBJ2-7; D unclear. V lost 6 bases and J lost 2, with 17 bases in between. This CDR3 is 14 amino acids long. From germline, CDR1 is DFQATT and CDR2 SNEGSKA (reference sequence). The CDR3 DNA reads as TGCAGTGCCCTCGAACTGGGTGCTACCTACGAGCAGTACTTC. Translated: CSALELGATYEQYF.

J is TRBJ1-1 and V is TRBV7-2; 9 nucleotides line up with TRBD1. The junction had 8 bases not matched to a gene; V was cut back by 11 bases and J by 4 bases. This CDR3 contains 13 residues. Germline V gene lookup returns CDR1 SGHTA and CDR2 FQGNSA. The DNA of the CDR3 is TGTGCCTCTCACAGGGGGCGCGGCACTGAAGCTTTCTTT. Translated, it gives CASHRGRGTEAFF.

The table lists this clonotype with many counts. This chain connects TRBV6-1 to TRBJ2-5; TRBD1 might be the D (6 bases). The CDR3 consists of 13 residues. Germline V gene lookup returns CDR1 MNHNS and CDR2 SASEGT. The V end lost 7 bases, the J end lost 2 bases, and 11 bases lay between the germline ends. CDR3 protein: CASTRTVQETQYF. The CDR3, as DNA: TGTGCCAGCACCCGGACAGTACAAGAGACCCAGTACTTC.

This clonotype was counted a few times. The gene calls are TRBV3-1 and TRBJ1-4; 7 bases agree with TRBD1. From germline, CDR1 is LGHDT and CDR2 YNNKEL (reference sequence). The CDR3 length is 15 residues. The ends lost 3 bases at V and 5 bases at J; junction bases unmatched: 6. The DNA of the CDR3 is TGTGCCAGCAGCCAGTCCAGGGGGTGGAATGAAAAACTGTTTTTT. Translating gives CASSQSRGWNEKLFF.

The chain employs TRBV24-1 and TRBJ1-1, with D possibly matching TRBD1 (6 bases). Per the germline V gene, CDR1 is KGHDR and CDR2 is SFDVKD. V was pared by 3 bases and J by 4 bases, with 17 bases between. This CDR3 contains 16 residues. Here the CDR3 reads CATSDSRGGWGTEAFF. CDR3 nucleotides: TGTGCCACCAGTGATAGCCGGGGGGGCTGGGGCACTGAAGCTTTCTTT.

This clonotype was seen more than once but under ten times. CDR3 nucleotide sequence: TGCAGTGCTAGGTCCGGGACCGCAGGAAACACCATATATTTT. As protein: CSARSGTAGNTIYF. J is TRBJ1-3 and V is TRBV20-1, with a possible D match to TRBD1 (5 bases). Trimming took 3 bases from V and 4 from J, leaving 13 bases between them. This CDR3 is 14 amino acids long. Germline assignment: CDR1 DFQATT and CDR2 SNEGSKA (reference sequence).

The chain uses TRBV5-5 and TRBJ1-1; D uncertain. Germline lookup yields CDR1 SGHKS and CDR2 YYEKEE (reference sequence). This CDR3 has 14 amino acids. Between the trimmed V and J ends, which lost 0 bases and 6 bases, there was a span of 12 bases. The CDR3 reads CASSLEGTVAEAFF. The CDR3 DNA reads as TGTGCCAGCAGCTTGGAGGGTACAGTCGCTGAAGCTTTCTTT.

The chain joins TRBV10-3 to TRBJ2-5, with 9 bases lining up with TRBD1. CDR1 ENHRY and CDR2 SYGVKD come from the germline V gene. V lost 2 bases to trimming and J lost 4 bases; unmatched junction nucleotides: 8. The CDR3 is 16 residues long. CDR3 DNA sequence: TGTGCCATCAGTGAGGAGAGGACAGGGGTTTTAGAGACCCAGTACTTC. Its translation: CAISEERTGVLETQYF.

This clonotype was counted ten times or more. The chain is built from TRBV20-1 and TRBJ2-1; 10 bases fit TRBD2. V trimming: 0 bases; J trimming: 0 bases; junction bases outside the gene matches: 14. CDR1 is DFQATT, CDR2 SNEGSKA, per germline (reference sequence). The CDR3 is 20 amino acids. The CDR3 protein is CSARDPGRLAGSSSYNEQFF. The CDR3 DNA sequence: TGCAGTGCTAGAGATCCAGGGAGACTAGCGGGTTCAAGCTCCTACAATGAGCAGTTCTTC.

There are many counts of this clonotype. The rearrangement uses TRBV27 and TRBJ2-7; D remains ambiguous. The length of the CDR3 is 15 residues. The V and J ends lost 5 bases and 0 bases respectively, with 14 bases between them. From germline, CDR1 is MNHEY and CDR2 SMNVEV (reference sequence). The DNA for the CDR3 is TGTGCCAGCAGTCCCCGGGCGGCAAGCTCCTACGAGCAGTACTTC. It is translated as CASSPRAASSYEQYF.

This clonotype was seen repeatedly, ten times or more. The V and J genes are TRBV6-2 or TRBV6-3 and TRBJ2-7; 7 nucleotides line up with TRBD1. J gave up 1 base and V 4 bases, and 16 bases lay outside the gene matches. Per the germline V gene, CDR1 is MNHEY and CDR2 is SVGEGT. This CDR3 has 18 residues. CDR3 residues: CASSSPGGRSGFSYEQYF. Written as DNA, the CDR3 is TGTGCCAGCAGTTCGCCAGGGGGTCGATCTGGATTTTCCTACGAGCAGTACTTC.

CDR3 nucleotides: TGTGCCGTACAGGGAGTCATTTACGAGCAGTACTTC. Amino acid sequence: CAVQGVIYEQYF. The gene calls are TRBV6-1 and TRBJ2-7, with D possibly TRBD1 on 6 matching bases. V dropped 11 bases and J dropped 4 bases, with 15 bases sitting between them. The length of the CDR3 is 12 residues. Germline CDR1 and CDR2: MNHNS and SASEGT.

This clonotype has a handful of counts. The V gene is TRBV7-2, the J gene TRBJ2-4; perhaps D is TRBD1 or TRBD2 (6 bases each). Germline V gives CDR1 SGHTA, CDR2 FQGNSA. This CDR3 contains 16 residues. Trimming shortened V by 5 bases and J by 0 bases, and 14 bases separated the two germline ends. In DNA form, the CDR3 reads TGTGCCAGCAGCGCTCCGGGGGCTCTAGCCAAAAACATTCAGTACTTC. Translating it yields CASSAPGALAKNIQYF. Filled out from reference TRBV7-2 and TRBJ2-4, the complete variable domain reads GAGVSQSPSNKVTEKGKDVELRCDPISGHTALYWYRQSLGQGLEFLIYFQGNSAPDKSGLPSDRFSAERTGGSVSTLTIQRTQQEDSAVYLCASSAPGALAKNIQYFGAGTRLSVL.

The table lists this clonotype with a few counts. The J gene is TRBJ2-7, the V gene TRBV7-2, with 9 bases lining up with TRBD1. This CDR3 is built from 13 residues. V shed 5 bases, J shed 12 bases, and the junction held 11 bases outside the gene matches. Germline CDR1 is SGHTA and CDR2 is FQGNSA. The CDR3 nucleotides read TGTGCCAGCAGCCCATGGCCGGGGACAGGGTCGTACTTC. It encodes CASSPWPGTGSYF.

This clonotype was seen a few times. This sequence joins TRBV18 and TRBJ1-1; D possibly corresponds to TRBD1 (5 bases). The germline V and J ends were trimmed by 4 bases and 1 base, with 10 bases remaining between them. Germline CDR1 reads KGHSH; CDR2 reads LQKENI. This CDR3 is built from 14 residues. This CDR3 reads CASSQGRKNTEAFF. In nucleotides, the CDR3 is TGTGCCAGCTCACAGGGGAGGAAGAACACTGAAGCTTTCTTT.

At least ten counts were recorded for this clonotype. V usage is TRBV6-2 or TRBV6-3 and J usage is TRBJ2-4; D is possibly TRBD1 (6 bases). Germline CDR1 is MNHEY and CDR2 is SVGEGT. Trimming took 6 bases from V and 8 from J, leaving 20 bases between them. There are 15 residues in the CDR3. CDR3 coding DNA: TGTGCCAGCAGGCCCGGGACATGGGCCAGGGACATTCAGTACTTC. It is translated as CASRPGTWARDIQYF.

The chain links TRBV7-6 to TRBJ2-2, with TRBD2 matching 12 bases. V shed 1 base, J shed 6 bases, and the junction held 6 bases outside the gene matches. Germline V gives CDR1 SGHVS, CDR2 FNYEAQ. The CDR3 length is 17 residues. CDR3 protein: CASSLGLAGGPAGELFF. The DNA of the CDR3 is TGTGCCAGCAGCTTAGGCCTAGCGGGAGGGCCGGCCGGGGAGCTGTTTTTT.

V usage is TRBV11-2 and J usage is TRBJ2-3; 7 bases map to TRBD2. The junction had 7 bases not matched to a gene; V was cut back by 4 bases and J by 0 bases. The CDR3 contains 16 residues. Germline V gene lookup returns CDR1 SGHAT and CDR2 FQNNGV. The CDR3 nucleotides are TGTGCCAGCAGCTCGGGCGGGAGTCTCAGCACAGATACGCAGTATTTT. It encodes CASSSGGSLSTDTQYF.

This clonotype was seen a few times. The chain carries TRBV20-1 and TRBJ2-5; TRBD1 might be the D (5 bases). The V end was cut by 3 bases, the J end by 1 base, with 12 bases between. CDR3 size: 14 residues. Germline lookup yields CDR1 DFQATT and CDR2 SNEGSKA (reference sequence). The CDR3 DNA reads TGCAGTGCTAGCGACAGCAAGGTCCAAGAGACCCAGTACTTC. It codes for CSASDSKVQETQYF.

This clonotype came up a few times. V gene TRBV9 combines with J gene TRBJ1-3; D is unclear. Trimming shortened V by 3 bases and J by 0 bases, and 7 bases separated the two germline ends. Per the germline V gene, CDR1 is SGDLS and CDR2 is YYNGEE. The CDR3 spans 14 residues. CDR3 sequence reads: CASSGGTSGNTIYF. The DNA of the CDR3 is TGTGCCAGCAGCGGGGGAACCTCTGGAAACACCATATATTTT.

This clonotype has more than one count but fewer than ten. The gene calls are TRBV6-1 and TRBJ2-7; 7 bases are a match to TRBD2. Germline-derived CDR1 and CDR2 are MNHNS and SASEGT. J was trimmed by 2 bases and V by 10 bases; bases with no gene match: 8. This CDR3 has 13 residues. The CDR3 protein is CAIEGLNTYEQYF. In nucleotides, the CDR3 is TGTGCCATTGAGGGACTAAATACCTACGAGCAGTACTTC.

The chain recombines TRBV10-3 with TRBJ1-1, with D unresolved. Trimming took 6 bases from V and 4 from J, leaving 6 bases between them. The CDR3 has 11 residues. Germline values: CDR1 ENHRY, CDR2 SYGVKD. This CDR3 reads CAIRERTEAFF. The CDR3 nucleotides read TGTGCCATCAGGGAGCGCACTGAAGCTTTCTTT.

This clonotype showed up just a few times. As DNA, the CDR3 is TGTGCCAGCAGCCCGCAAGGACAGGGCTATAATTCACCCCTCCACTTT. This codes for CASSPQGQGYNSPLHF. The V gene is TRBV7-3, the J gene TRBJ1-6; 8 bases align to TRBD1. This CDR3 region has 16 residues. Per the germline V gene, CDR1 is SGHTA and CDR2 is FQGTGA. J lost 3 bases, V lost 5 bases, and 6 bases had no gene match.

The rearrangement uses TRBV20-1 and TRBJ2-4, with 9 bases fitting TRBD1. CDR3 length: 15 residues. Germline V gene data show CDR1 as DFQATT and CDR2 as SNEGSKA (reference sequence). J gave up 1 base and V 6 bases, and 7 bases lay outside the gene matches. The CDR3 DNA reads TGCAGTGCCGAGACAGGGGGGTGGGCCAAAAACATTCAGTACTTC. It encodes CSAETGGWAKNIQYF.